This T cell receptor (beta chain) was sequenced in a study of blood T cell repertoires in COVID-19. Overall study context: The origin of the acute and convalescent COVID-19 samples was the United States, Italy and Spain. PBMCs, B-cell-depleted T cells, or T cells provided the cDNA or gDNA that made up the material.

In the original processing: Researchers report that nucleated cell counts were estimated from reference gene primer amplification. Produced via immunoSEQ multiplex PCR; TCRdb's table is partial and in-frame only. V and J calls and clone size are as listed in that table; D and trimming were resolved from the DNA. The sample has some 160,000 clones, about four fifths seen once. J gave up 6 bases and V 5 bases, and 10 bases lay outside the gene matches. There are 15 residues in the CDR3. CDR1 is WNHNN, CDR2 SYGVQD, per germline (reference sequence). The specimen was peripheral blood. The chain has TRBV10-1 and TRBJ2-3; 8 bases are a match to TRBD2. The source of this sequence is a man between 65 and 79 years old with active or convalescent COVID-19. The CDR3 region has the DNA TGCGCCAGCAGTCCCCGGGTAGCGGGGCTGGATACGCAGTATTTT. Its translation: CASSPRVAGLDTQYF.